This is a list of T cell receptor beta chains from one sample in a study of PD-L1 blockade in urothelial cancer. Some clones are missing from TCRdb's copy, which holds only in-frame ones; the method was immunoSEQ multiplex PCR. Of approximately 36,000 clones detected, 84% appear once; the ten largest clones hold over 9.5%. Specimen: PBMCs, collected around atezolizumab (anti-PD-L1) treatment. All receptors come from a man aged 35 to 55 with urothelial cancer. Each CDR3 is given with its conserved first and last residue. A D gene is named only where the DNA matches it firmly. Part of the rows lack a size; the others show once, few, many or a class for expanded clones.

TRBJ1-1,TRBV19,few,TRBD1,TGTGCCAGTAGGCCCTCCGGGACAGGGGGATGGGGCACTGAAGCTTTCTTT,CASRPSGTGGWGTEAFF
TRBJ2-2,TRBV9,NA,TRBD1,TGTGCCAGCAGCGAGGACGACAGGGTCGCCCGGGAGCTGTTTTTT,CASSEDDRVARELFF
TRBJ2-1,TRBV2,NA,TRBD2,TGTGCCAGTCGGACTAGCGGGAGTAGCCATGAGCAGTTCTTC,CASRTSGSSHEQFF
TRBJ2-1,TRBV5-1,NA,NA,TGCGCCAGCAAATCAAGCGGATACCACAATGAGCAGTTCTTC,CASKSSGYHNEQFF
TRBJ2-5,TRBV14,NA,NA,TGTGCCAGCAGCCACGGGCGGGTTCCTACAGAGACCCAGTACTTC,CASSHGRVPTETQYF
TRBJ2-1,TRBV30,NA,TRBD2,TGTGCCTGGAGCCTCGGACTAGCGGGATCTGTTGAGCAGTTCTTC,CAWSLGLAGSVEQFF
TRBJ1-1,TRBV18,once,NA,TGTGCCAGCTACGGAGTGAACACTGAAGCTTTCTTT,CASYGVNTEAFF
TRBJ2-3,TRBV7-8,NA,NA,TGTGCCAGCAGCCATGGGAGGGATACGCAGTATTTT,CASSHGRDTQYF
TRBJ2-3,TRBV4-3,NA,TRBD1,TGCGCCAGCAGCCAAGGAGCCTCCTCAACAGGGGCGACAGATACGCAGTATTTT,CASSQGASSTGATDTQYF
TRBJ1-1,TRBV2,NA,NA,TGTGCCAGCAGAGGACAGACTGAAGCTTTCTTT,CASRGQTEAFF
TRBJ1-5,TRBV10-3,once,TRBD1,TGTGCCATCAGTCCAACAGGGGACGGACAGCCCCAGCATTTT,CAISPTGDGQPQHF
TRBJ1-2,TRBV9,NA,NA,TGTGCCAGCAGCAAGTCAACAGAGACTGGCTACACCTTC,CASSKSTETGYTF
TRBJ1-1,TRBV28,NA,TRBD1,TGTGCCAGCAGGCGACAGGGGGAATCTGAAGCTTTCTTT,CASRRQGESEAFF
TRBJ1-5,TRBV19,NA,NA,TGTGCCAGTAGGAGGGGGATGGATAGCAATCAGCCCCAGCATTTT,CASRRGMDSNQPQHF
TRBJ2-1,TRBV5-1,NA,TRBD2,TGCGCCAGCAGCGCGGGAGCGAGCTCCTACAATGAGCAGTTCTTC,CASSAGASSYNEQFF
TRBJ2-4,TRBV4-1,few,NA,TGCGCCAGCAGCCAGCTACCGCTCCAGACAGAATGGAAGTACTTC,CASSQLPLQTEWKYF
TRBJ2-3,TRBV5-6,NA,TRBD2,TGTGCCAGCAGCTTGAAGGCGGGAGCTGGAGATACGCAGTATTTT,CASSLKAGAGDTQYF
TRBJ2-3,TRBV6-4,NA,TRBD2,TGTGCCAGCACTCAACAAGGACTAGCGGGAGATACGCAGTATTTT,CASTQQGLAGDTQYF
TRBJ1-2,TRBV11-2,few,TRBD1,TGTGCCAGCAGCTCTCTTTCCGGGACAGTGACAAACTATGGCTACACCTTC,CASSSLSGTVTNYGYTF
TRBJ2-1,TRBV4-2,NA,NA,TGTGCCAGCAGCCAGCAACTAGAAAACACGCAGTTCTTC,CASSQQLENTQFF
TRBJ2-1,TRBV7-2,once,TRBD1,TGTGCCAGCAGCTTCGACAGGGGGAACTACAATGAGCAGTTCTTC,CASSFDRGNYNEQFF
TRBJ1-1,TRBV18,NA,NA,TGTGCCAGCTCGTCAGGGAACCTGAACACTGAAGCTTTCTTT,CASSSGNLNTEAFF
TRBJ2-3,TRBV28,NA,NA,TGTGCCAGCACCAGTGCTAGCACAGATACGCAGTATTTT,CASTSASTDTQYF
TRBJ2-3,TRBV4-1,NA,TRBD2,TGCGCCAGCAGCCAAGGAGGGACTAGCGGGAGCACAGATACGCAGTATTTT,CASSQGGTSGSTDTQYF
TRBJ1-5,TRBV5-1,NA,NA,TGCGCCAGCAGCCCAGAGGGAGCCCCCAATCAGCCCCAGCATTTT,CASSPEGAPNQPQHF
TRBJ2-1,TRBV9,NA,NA,TGTGCCAGCAGCTTGGGGGCTGAGCAGTTCTTC,CASSLGAEQFF
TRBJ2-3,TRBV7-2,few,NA,TGTGCCAGCACCTTGAGGGTGGGCACAGATACGCAGTATTTT,CASTLRVGTDTQYF
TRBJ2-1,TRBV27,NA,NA,TGTGCCAGCAGTTTATCGAGGACAGTTTACAATGAGCAGTTCTTC,CASSLSRTVYNEQFF